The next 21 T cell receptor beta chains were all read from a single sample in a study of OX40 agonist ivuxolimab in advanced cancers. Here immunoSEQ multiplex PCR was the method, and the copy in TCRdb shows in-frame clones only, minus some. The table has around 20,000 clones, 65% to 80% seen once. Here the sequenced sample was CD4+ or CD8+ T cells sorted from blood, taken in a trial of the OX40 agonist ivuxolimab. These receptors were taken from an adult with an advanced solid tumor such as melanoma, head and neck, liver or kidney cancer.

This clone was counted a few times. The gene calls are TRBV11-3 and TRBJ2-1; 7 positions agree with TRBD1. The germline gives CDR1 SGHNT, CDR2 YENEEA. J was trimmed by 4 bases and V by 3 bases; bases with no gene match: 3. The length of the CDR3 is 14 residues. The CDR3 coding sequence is TGTGCCAGCAGCTTGGGACAGAGTTACAATGAGCAGTTCTTC. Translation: CASSLGQSYNEQFF.

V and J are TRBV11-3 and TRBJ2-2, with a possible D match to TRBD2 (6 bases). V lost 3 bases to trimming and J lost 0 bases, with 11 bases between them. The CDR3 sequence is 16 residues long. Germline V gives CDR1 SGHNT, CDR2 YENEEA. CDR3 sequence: CASSFRGTPNTGELFF. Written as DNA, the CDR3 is TGTGCCAGCAGCTTTCGGGGGACCCCGAACACCGGGGAGCTGTTTTTT.

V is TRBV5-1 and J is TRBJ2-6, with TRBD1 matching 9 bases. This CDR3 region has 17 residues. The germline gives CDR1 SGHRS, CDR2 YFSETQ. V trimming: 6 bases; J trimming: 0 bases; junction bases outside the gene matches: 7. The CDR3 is CASIGRTGASGANVLTF. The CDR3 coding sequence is TGCGCCAGCATTGGTCGGACAGGGGCCTCTGGGGCCAACGTCCTGACTTTC.

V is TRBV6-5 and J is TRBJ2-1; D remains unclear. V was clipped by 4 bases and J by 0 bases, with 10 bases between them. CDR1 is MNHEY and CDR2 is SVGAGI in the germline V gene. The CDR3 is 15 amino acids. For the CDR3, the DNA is TGTGCCAGCAGTTCCACAGTCAGCTCCTACAATGAGCAGTTCTTC. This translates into CASSSTVSSYNEQFF.

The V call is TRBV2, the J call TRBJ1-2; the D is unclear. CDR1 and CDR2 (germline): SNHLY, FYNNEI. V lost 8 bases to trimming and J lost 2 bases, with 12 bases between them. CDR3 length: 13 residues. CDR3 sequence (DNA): TGTGCCAGCTCGGGTGGTTGGAACTATGGCTACACCTTC. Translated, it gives CASSGGWNYGYTF.

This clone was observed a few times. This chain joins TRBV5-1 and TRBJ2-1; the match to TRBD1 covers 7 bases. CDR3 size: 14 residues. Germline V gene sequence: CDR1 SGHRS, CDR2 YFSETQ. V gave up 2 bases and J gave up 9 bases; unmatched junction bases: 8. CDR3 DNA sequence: TGCGCCAGCAGCTTATATACAGGGGTCGGTGAGCAGTTCTTC. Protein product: CASSLYTGVGEQFF.

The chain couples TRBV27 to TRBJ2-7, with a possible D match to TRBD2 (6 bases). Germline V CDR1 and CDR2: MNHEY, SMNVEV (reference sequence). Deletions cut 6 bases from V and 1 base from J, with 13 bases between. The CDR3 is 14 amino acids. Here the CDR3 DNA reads TGTGCCAGCAGCCGCCTCGGGGGTTCCTACGAGCAGTACTTC. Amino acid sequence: CASSRLGGSYEQYF.

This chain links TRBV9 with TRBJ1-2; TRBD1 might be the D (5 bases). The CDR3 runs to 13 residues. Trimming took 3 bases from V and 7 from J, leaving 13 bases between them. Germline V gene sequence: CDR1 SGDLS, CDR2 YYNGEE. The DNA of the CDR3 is TGTGCCAGCAGCGCCGAGACAGTTGTTGGCTACACCTTC. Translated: CASSAETVVGYTF.

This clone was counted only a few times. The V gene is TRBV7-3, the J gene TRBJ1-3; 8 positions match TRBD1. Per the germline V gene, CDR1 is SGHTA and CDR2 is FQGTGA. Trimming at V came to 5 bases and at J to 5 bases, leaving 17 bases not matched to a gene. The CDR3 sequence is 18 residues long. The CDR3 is CASSRPPLRDRTRNTIYF. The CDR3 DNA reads TGTGCCAGCAGCCGACCCCCTCTTAGGGACAGGACACGAAACACCATATATTTT.

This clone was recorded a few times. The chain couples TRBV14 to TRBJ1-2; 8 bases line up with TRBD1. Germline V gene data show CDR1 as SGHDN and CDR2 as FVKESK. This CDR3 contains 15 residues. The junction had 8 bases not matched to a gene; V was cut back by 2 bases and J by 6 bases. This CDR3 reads CASSQLDRGSDGYTF. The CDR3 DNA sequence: TGTGCCAGCAGCCAACTAGACAGGGGATCTGATGGCTACACCTTC.

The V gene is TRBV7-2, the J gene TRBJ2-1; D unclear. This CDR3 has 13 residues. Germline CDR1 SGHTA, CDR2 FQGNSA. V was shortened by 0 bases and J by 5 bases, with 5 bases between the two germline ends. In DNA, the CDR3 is TGTGCCAGCAGCTTAGCGCTAAACAATGAGCAGTTCTTC. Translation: CASSLALNNEQFF.

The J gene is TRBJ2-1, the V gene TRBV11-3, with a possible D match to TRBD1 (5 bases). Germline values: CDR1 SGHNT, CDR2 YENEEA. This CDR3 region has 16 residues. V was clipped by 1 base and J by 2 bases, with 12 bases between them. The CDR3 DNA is TGTGCCAGCAGCTTAGGTAGCAGGGTGACCTACAATGAGCAGTTCTTC. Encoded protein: CASSLGSRVTYNEQFF.

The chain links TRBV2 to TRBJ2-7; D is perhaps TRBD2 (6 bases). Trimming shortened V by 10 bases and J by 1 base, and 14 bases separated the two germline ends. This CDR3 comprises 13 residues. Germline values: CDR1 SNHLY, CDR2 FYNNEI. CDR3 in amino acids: CATLDGRSYEQYF. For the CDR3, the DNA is TGTGCCACCCTCGATGGGAGGTCCTACGAGCAGTACTTC.

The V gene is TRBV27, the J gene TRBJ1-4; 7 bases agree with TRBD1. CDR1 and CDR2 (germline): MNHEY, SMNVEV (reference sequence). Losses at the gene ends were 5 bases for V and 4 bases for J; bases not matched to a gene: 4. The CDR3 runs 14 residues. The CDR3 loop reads CASSQDRNNEKLFF. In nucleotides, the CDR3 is TGTGCCAGCAGTCAGGACAGGAATAATGAAAAACTGTTTTTT.

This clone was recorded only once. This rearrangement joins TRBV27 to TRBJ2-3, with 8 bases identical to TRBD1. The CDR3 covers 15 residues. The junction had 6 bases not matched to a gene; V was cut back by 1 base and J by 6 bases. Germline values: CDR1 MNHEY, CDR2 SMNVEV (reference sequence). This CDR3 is CASSLWTGPGDTQYF. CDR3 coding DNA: TGTGCCAGCAGTTTATGGACAGGGCCCGGGGATACGCAGTATTTT.

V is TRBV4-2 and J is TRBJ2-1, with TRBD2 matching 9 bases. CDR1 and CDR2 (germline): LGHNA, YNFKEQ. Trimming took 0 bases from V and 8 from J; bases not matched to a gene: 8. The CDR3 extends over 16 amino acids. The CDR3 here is CASSQDLPSGVDEQFF. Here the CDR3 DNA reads TGTGCCAGCAGCCAAGATCTTCCTAGCGGGGTTGATGAGCAGTTCTTC.

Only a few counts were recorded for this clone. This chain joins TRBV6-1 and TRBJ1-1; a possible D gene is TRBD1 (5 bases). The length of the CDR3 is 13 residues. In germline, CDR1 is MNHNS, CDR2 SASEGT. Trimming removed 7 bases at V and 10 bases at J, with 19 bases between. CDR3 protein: CASTRGRAFGAFF. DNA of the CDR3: TGTGCCAGCACCCGGGGCCGGGCTTTCGGAGCTTTCTTT.

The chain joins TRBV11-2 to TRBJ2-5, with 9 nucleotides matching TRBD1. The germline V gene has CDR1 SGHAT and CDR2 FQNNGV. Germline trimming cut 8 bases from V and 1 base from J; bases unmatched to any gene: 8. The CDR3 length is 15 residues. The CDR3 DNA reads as TGTGCCAGCTCTCGCGACAGGGGGGGCCAAGAGACCCAGTACTTC. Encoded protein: CASSRDRGGQETQYF.

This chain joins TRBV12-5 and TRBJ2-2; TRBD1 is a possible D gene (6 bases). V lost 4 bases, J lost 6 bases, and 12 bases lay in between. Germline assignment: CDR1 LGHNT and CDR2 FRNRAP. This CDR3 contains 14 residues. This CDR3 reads CASGSAQGSGELFF. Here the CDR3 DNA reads TGTGCTAGTGGTTCTGCCCAGGGGTCCGGGGAGCTGTTTTTT.

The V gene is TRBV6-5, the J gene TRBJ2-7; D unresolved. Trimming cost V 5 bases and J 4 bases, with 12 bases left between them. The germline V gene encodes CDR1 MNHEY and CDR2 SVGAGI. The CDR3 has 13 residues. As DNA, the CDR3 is TGTGCCAGCAGTAGAGCCCTGGGTTACGAGCAGTACTTC. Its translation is CASSRALGYEQYF.

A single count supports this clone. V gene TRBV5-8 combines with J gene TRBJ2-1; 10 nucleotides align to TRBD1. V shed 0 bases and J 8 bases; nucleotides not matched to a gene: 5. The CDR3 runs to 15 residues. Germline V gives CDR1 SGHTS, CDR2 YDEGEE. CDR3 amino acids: CASSLGLDRGDEQFF. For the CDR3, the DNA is TGTGCCAGCAGCTTGGGTCTGGACAGGGGGGATGAGCAGTTCTTC.